The entry below describes one T cell receptor beta chain. From germline, CDR1 is SGHRS and CDR2 YFSETQ. The CDR3 is made up of 19 amino acids. Trimming cost V 7 bases and J 2 bases; bases outside gene matches: 19. The data derive from a study of blood T cell repertoires in COVID-19. Study-wide context: The analysed material was cDNA or gDNA that came from T cells, B-cell-depleted T cells, or PBMCs.

Enrolled during active infection, Seattle patients were then followed longitudinally. Original processing notes: From reference gene primer amplification, estimates of nucleated cell counts were derived. Using immunoSEQ multiplex PCR, the repertoire was profiled, and TCRdb retains in-frame clones only, with some absent. V and J calls plus clone size are reproduced from that table; the DNA served to infer D and trimming. Of 540,000 or so clones detected, roughly nine tenths appear once; the ten largest clones hold 7.8%. The receptor comes from a woman aged 45-60 years with COVID-19, enrolled during active disease. The material sequenced was peripheral blood. This rearrangement joins TRBV5-1 to TRBJ2-3, with 10 bases matching TRBD2. The chain's CDR3 is CASDPFSAASGGITDTQYF. The CDR3 DNA sequence: TGCGCCAGCGACCCGTTTAGTGCGGCTAGCGGGGGTATCACAGATACGCAGTATTTT.